This TCR beta chain comes out of a study of cytomegalovirus exposure and HLA in healthy donors. On the study more broadly: Previous work identified roughly 120 million unique TCR beta sequences from some 170 million T cells. Whole-study results and caveats: It has been reported that TCR beta sequences accurately predicted the HLA-A and HLA-B alleles of most subjects.

Points on this clone: Antigen: not known.

The PCR employed 60 Vbeta primers together with 13 Jbeta primers. TCRdb's copy holds only in-frame clones and misses some; the assay was immunoSEQ multiplex PCR. Here the sample spans over 65,000 clones, about 78% being singletons. Healthy people donating bone marrow made up the donors. This TCR came from a man aged 45-60 years in good health and CMV-seronegative. Material for sequencing was PBMCs.

CDR3 in amino acids: CASSLGTSARTDTQYF. The CDR3 region has the DNA TGCGCCAGCAGCCTCGGGACTAGCGCACGCACAGATACGCAGTATTTT. The genes are TRBV5-1 and TRBJ2-3; 10 nucleotides align to TRBD2. V lost 4 bases and J lost 1; bases outside the gene matches: 6. CDR1 SGHRS and CDR2 YFSETQ come from the germline V gene. CDR3 length: 16 amino acids.